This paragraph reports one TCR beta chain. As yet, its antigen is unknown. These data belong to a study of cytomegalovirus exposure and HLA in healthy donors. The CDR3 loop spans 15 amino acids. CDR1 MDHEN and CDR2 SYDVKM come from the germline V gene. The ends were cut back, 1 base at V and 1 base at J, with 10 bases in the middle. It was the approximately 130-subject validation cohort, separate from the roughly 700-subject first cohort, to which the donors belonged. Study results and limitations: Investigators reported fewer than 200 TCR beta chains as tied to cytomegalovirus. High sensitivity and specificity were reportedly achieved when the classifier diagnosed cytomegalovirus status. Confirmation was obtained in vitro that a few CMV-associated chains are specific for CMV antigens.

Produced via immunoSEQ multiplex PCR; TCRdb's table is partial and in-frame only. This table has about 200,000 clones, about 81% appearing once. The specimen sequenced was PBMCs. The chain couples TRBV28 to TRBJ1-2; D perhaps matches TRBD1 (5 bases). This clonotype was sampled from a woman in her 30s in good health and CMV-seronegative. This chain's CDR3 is CASSLFQGGNYGYTF. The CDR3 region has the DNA TGTGCCAGCAGTTTATTCCAGGGCGGTAACTATGGCTACACCTTC.